A single sample is the source of the 22 T cell receptor beta chains below, sequenced in a study of cytomegalovirus exposure and HLA in healthy donors (dated by TCRdb to the late 2010s). The library was generated by the immunoSEQ multiplex PCR assay. For the multiplex PCR, a mixture combining 60 forward primers for TCR Vbeta segments and 13 reverse primers for TCR Jbeta segments was used. Imported from immuneACCESS, the table was reduced by TCRdb to in-frame sequences with V and J called. These copies leave out some clones; in studies compared against another copy, an unresolved V gene accounts for under half, and the cause of the remainder is not known. The sample table lists approximately 150,000 clones, almost 80% of them with a count of one. The top ten clones comprise 1.3% of the sample. The specimen was PBMCs. These receptor sequences come from a man aged 30 to 45 in good health and CMV-seronegative.

The chain is built from TRBV2 and TRBJ2-1; TRBD2 is a possible D gene (6 bases). CDR1 is SNHLY, CDR2 FYNNEI, per germline. V dropped 2 bases and J dropped 6 bases, with 20 bases sitting between them. The CDR3 sequence is 17 residues long. This CDR3 reads CASSERGAEGLGNEQFF. The CDR3 coding sequence is TGTGCCAGCAGTGAAAGAGGGGCGGAGGGGTTGGGCAATGAGCAGTTCTTC.

The chain combines TRBV5-5 with TRBJ2-6; 11 bases map to TRBD1. The J segment lost 0 bases and the V segment lost 1 base, leaving 3 bases of the junction unmatched. The germline V gene encodes CDR1 SGHKS and CDR2 YYEKEE (reference sequence). The CDR3 covers 18 residues. As DNA, the CDR3 is TGTGCCAGCAGCTTGCAGGGACAGGGGGTCTCTGGGGCCAACGTCCTGACTTTC. Translated: CASSLQGQGVSGANVLTF. Complete variable domain (other parts from reference TRBV5-5 and TRBJ2-6): DAGVTQSPTHLIKTRGQQVTLRCSPISGHKSVSWYQQVLGQGPQFIFQYYEKEERGRGNFPDRFSARQFPNYSSELNVNALLLGDSALYLCASSLQGQGVSGANVLTFGAGSRLTVL.

This sequence joins TRBV15 and TRBJ2-2, with D possibly being TRBD1 (6 bases). V was cut by 0 bases and J by 7 bases, with 12 bases left in between. The CDR3 totals 15 residues. CDR1 and CDR2 from the germline V gene are LNHNV and YYDKDF (reference sequence). CDR3: CATSRDGQNRGELFF. CDR3 DNA: TGTGCCACCAGCAGAGACGGACAGAACCGCGGGGAGCTGTTTTTT.

The V call is TRBV6-5, the J call TRBJ2-7; 7 nucleotides line up with TRBD1. The trim removed 2 bases at V and 3 bases at J, leaving 4 bases unmatched. The CDR3 contains 14 residues. Germline V gives CDR1 MNHEY, CDR2 SVGAGI. Here the CDR3 reads CASSYGTEDYEQYF. CDR3 coding DNA: TGTGCCAGCAGTTACGGGACAGAAGACTACGAGCAGTACTTC.

The V and J genes are TRBV27 and TRBJ1-1; 10 nucleotides match TRBD1. This CDR3 contains 15 residues. The V gene end was trimmed by 3 bases and the J gene end by 4 bases; junction bases not matched to a gene: 5. Germline-derived CDR1 and CDR2 are MNHEY and SMNVEV (reference sequence). The CDR3 is CASSFRDRGATEAFF. The CDR3, as DNA: TGTGCCAGCAGTTTCCGGGACAGGGGCGCCACTGAAGCTTTCTTT.

This clone occurred a few times. The CDR3 nucleotides read TGTGCCTGGAGTCGCCGGGACTATAATTCACCCCTCCACTTT. Amino acids: CAWSRRDYNSPLHF. This chain joins TRBV30 and TRBJ1-6; D uncertain. V lost 2 bases to trimming and J lost 3 bases, with 8 bases between them. Germline V lookup: CDR1 GTSNPN, CDR2 SVGIG (reference sequence). The CDR3 runs 14 residues.

The chain combines TRBV5-1 with TRBJ1-1; D unresolved. This CDR3 has 13 residues. Germline V CDR1 and CDR2: SGHRS, YFSETQ. V lost 1 base and J 2 bases, leaving 6 bases between the germline ends. CDR3 sequence: CASSLMTNTEAFF. Written as DNA, the CDR3 is TGCGCCAGCAGCTTGATGACTAACACTGAAGCTTTCTTT.

The V gene is TRBV5-1, the J gene TRBJ2-5; D is unclear. Near its end, the DNA agrees better with TRBJ2-7, so the J call may be wrong. Germline loops: CDR1 SGHRS, CDR2 YFSETQ. The CDR3 runs to 11 residues. Written as DNA, the CDR3 is TGCGCCAGCAGCTTGGGTCACGAGCAGTACTTC. Protein: CASSLGHEQYF.

This chain uses TRBV4-1 with TRBJ2-7, with D unclear. Germline CDR1 reads MGHRA; CDR2 reads YSYEKL. V dropped 5 bases and J dropped 1 base, with 12 bases sitting between them. The CDR3 runs 14 residues. CDR3 nucleotide sequence: TGCGCCAGCAGCTCCCTACAGCATTCCTACGAGCAGTACTTC. This translates into CASSSLQHSYEQYF.

The V and J genes are TRBV15 and TRBJ1-1, with D perhaps TRBD1 (5 bases). Trimming pared 0 bases from V and 7 bases from J, leaving 9 bases between. The CDR3 loop spans 13 amino acids. Germline V gene sequence: CDR1 LNHNV, CDR2 YYDKDF (reference sequence). The CDR3 bases are TGTGCCACCAGCAGAGATCTGACAGTTGAAGCTTTCTTT. This translates into CATSRDLTVEAFF.

V usage is TRBV27 and J usage is TRBJ2-3; D remains ambiguous. The germline CDR1 and CDR2 sequences are MNHEY and SMNVEV (reference sequence). The CDR3 is 16 residues long. The V gene lost 6 bases and the J gene lost 2 bases, with 18 bases spanning the gap. The CDR3 loop is CASRKTSARYTDTQYF. CDR3 bases: TGTGCCAGCAGAAAAACCTCAGCGAGGTACACAGATACGCAGTATTTT.

This clone came up many times. This rearrangement joins TRBV4-3 to TRBJ2-7, with 14 bases aligning to TRBD2. Germline V gene sequence: CDR1 LGHNA, CDR2 YSLEER. V gave up 1 base and J gave up 6 bases; unmatched junction bases: 5. The CDR3 length is 16 residues. CDR3 in amino acids: CASSQGLAGGQVEQYF. CDR3 sequence (DNA): TGCGCCAGCAGCCAAGGACTAGCGGGAGGGCAAGTCGAGCAGTACTTC.

The rearrangement joins TRBV2 to TRBJ2-2, with D perhaps matching TRBD2 (6 bases). Trimming pared 6 bases from V and 4 bases from J, leaving 12 bases between. This CDR3 is 14 amino acids long. Germline CDR1 SNHLY, CDR2 FYNNEI. The CDR3 sequence: CASSREKSTGELFF. For the CDR3, the DNA is TGTGCCAGCAGCCGGGAGAAGAGCACCGGGGAGCTGTTTTTT.

The chain joins TRBV10-3 to TRBJ1-1, with TRBD1 matching over 8 bases. This CDR3 spans 12 amino acids. Germline V CDR1 and CDR2: ENHRY, SYGVKD. J was trimmed by 8 bases and V by 6 bases; bases with no gene match: 5. The CDR3 DNA reads as TGTGCCATCAGGCCCCGGGACAGGGAAGCTTTCTTT. The encoded protein is CAIRPRDREAFF.

The chain uses TRBV6-4 and TRBJ1-5; the D is unclear. The CDR3 extends over 16 amino acids. Trimming stripped 3 bases from V and 0 bases from J, with 12 bases between. Germline V gives CDR1 MRHNA, CDR2 SNTAGT. The CDR3 DNA reads as TGTGCCAGCAGTGAAGACGACAACCTTAGCAATCAGCCCCAGCATTTT. As protein: CASSEDDNLSNQPQHF.

This rearrangement joins TRBV7-9 to TRBJ2-1; 8 nucleotides align to TRBD2. Germline CDR1 is SEHNR and CDR2 is FQNEAQ (reference sequence). J lost 7 bases, V lost 3 bases, and 8 bases had no gene match. The CDR3 extends over 15 amino acids. The CDR3 nucleotides read TGTGCCAGCAGCTTCGGACCCGTAGCGGGGAATGAGCAGTTCTTC. Protein sequence: CASSFGPVAGNEQFF.

The chain uses TRBV30 and TRBJ2-5; 14 bases fit TRBD2. The CDR3 extends over 18 amino acids. V shed 3 bases, J shed 4 bases, and the junction held 13 bases outside the gene matches. Germline lookup yields CDR1 GTSNPN and CDR2 SVGIG (reference sequence). The DNA of the CDR3 is TGTGCCTGGAGACCACCTACCGGGACTAGCGGGAGCGTAGAGACCCAGTACTTC. This gives the protein CAWRPPTGTSGSVETQYF.

This clone has only a few counts. The V call is TRBV9, the J call TRBJ2-3, with 10 bases that match TRBD2. The CDR3 is 16 amino acids. The V gene's germline CDR1 is SGDLS and CDR2 YYNGEE. The ends lost 0 bases at V and 5 bases at J; junction bases unmatched: 6. CDR3: CASSVVIAGGRDTQYF. As DNA, the CDR3 is TGTGCCAGCAGCGTAGTGATAGCGGGGGGAAGAGATACGCAGTATTTT.

The gene calls are TRBV11-1 and TRBJ2-7; 9 positions match TRBD1. With V trimmed by 2 bases and J by 5 bases, 4 bases remained unmatched. From germline, CDR1 is SGHAT and CDR2 FQDESV (reference sequence). CDR3 length equals 14 residues. CDR3 region: CASSLIGTGNEQYF. The CDR3 nucleotides are TGTGCCAGCAGCTTAATCGGGACAGGGAACGAGCAGTACTTC.

The genes are TRBV7-9 and TRBJ1-2, with unresolved D. Germline CDR1 is SEHNR and CDR2 is FQNEAQ (reference sequence). The CDR3 runs 15 residues. V lost 5 bases and J 7 bases, leaving 20 bases between the germline ends. The CDR3 spells CASSPTFGLLPGYTF. CDR3 DNA: TGTGCCAGCAGCCCCACGTTTGGTCTACTTCCTGGCTACACCTTC.

This clone was observed a few times. The J gene is TRBJ2-2, the V gene TRBV9, with D possibly being TRBD2 (6 bases). The CDR3 is made up of 16 amino acids. V lost 2 bases and J lost 4, with 15 bases in between. Germline loops: CDR1 SGDLS, CDR2 YYNGEE. The chain's CDR3 is CASSVRDSGGTGELFF. CDR3 sequence (DNA): TGTGCCAGCAGCGTTCGGGACTCCGGAGGCACCGGGGAGCTGTTTTTT.

CDR3: CASSPDRAYEQYF. In nucleotides, the CDR3 is TGTGCCAGTAGTCCGGACAGAGCCTACGAGCAGTACTTC. The chain has TRBV19 and TRBJ2-7; D is possibly TRBD1 (6 bases). Trimming cost V 5 bases and J 2 bases, with 10 bases left between them. The CDR3 has 13 residues. Per the germline V gene, CDR1 is LNHDA and CDR2 is SQIVND (reference sequence).